The 7 T cell receptor beta chains in this list originate from one sample, sequenced in a study of prognosis after radiotherapy for stage I lung cancer (dated by TCRdb to about 2021). Sequenced on an Illumina HiSeq 3000. The TCR beta CDR3 region was amplified from genomic DNA by two rounds of multiplex PCR. The first PCR round used primers specific to each TRBV and TRBJ gene, with sequences filed in Chinese patent CN105087789A. The raw public reads went through TCRdb reprocessing: fastp at Q25, MiXCR clone calling, in-frame beta chains kept. Each entry is one CDR3 protein sequence, shown with its most common DNA and genes. This sample lists roughly 13,000 distinct CDR3 sequences; 31% were detected once. The ten largest clones represent 28% of the sample. The sequencing here drew on PBMCs, taken before or after stereotactic body radiation therapy (not recorded which). The receptors stem from a donor aged 50 or older with non-small cell lung cancer.

This clonotype has at least ten counts. The chain uses TRBV30 and TRBJ1-5, with a tentative D call TRBD1 (5 bases). This CDR3 contains 14 residues. Trimming cost V 3 bases and J 6 bases, with 15 bases left between them. In germline, CDR1 is GTSNPN, CDR2 SVGIG (reference sequence). The CDR3 loop reads CAWSITGSAQPQHF. For the CDR3, the DNA is TGTGCCTGGAGCATAACAGGTTCGGCTCAGCCCCAGCATTTT.

As for this clonotype: A junction end diverges from the germline sequence, so it may reflect a read error. This chain links TRBV6-1 with TRBJ1-2; D is ambiguous. CDR3 length equals 11 residues. Germline V CDR1 and CDR2: MNHNS, SASEGT. The DNA of the CDR3 is TGCGCCAGCCAACCCAGCTATGGCTACACCTTC. Its protein product is CASQPSYGYTF.

In this sample, this clonotype turned up many times. The CDR3 DNA reads as TGTGCCAGCAGCGCAAGGGGCCGGGGACAGGGTCGAGGTACGCAGTATTTT. Translation gives CASSARGRGQGRGTQYF. The chain recombines TRBV5-6 with TRBJ2-3; 9 nucleotides align to TRBD1. Germline V gene data show CDR1 as SGHDT and CDR2 as YYEEEE. CDR3 length: 17 residues. Trimming took 4 bases from V and 8 from J; bases not matched to a gene: 17.

This clonotype has a count of ten or more. This sequence joins TRBV28 and TRBJ2-7; TRBD2 aligns across 9 bases. J lost 6 bases, V lost 7 bases, and 16 bases had no gene match. Germline V gene data show CDR1 as MDHEN and CDR2 as SYDVKM. The CDR3 totals 16 residues. CDR3 sequence (DNA): TGTGCCAGCACGGGAGGGCGGGAGGGGATCGTGGCCGAGCAGTACTTC. Translated, it gives CASTGGREGIVAEQYF.

This clonotype has ten or more counts. This chain links TRBV18 with TRBJ1-4; the D gene is possibly TRBD1 (6 bases). CDR1 and CDR2 (germline): KGHSH, LQKENI. The V end was cut by 5 bases, the J end by 5 bases, with 12 bases between. The CDR3 totals 14 residues. CDR3 in DNA: TGTGCCAGCTCATCTGGACAGCTGAATGAAAAACTGTTTTTT. Translating it yields CASSSGQLNEKLFF.

This clonotype came up many times. The junction and the germline gene differ at one end; a read error may be behind it. The genes are TRBV28 and TRBJ2-1; D unclear. The CDR3 has 14 residues. Germline V gives CDR1 MDHEN, CDR2 SYDVKM. The CDR3 here is CASTLAISYNEQFF. The CDR3 DNA follows: TGTGCCAGCACTTTAGCAATCTCCTACAATGAGCAGTTCTTC.

The table lists this clonotype with many counts. The rearrangement joins TRBV7-9 to TRBJ1-1, with D maybe TRBD1 (5 bases). With 3 bases removed from V and 0 bases from J, the gap between germline ends came to 11 bases. The CDR3 is 15 amino acids. The germline gives CDR1 SEHNR, CDR2 FQNEAQ (reference sequence). The CDR3 DNA follows: TGTGCCAGCAGCTTGAGGGGAACGATGAACACTGAAGCTTTCTTT. Protein: CASSLRGTMNTEAFF.